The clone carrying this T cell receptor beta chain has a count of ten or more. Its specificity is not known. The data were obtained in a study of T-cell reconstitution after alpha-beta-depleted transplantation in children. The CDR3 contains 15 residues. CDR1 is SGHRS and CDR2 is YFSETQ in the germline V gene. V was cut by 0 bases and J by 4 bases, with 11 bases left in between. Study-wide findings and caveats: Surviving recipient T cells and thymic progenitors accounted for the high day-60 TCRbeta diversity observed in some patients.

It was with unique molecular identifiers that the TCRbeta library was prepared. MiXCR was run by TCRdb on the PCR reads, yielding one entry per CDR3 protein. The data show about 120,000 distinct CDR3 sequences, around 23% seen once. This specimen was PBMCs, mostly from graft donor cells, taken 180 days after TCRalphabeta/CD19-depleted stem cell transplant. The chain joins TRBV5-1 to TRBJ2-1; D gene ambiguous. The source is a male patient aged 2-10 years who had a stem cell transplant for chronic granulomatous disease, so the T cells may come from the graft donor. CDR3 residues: CASSLAPAVYNEQFF. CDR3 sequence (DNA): TGCGCCAGCAGCTTGGCCCCCGCAGTGTACAATGAGCAGTTCTTC.